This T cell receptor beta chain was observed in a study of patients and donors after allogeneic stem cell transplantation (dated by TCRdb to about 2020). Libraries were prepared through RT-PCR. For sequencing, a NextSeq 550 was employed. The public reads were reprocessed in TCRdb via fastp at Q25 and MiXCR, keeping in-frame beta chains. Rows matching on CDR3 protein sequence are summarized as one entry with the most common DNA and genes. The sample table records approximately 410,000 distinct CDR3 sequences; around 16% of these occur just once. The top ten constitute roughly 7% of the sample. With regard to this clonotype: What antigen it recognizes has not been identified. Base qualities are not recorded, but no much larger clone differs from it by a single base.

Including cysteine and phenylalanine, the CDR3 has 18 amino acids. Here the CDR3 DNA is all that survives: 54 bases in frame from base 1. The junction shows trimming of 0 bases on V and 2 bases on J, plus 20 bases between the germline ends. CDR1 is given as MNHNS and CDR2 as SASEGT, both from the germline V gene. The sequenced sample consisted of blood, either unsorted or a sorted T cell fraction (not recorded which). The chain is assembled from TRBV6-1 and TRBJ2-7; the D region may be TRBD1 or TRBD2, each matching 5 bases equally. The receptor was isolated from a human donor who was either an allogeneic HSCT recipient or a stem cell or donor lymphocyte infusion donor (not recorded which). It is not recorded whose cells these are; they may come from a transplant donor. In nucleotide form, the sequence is TGTGCCAGCAGTGAAGCGCGAGGGTGGCAGACAGTAGCCTACGAGCAGTACTTC. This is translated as CASSEARGWQTVAYEQYF.